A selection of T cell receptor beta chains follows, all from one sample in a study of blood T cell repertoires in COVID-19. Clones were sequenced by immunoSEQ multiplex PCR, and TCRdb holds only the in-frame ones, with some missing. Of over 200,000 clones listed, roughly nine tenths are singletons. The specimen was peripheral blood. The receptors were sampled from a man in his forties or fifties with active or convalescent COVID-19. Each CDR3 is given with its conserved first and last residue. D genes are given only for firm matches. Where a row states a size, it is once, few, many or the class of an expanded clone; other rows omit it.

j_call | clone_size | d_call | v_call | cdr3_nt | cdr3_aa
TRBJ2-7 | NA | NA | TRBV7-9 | TGTGCCAGCAGCGGGGGCCCGTTTAACTTCTTC | CASSGGPFNFF
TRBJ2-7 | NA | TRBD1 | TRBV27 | TGTGCCAGCCGATCCAGGACAGGGGACTACGAGCAGTACTTC | CASRSRTGDYEQYF
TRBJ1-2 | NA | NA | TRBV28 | TGTGCCAGCAGTTTAGATCCAGGGGCCCTGATACTGTCCGTCTATGGCTACACCTTC | CASSLDPGALILSVYGYTF
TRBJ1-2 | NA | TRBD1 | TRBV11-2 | TGTGCCAGCAGCTTTGGGACAGGGACCTATGGCTACACCTTC | CASSFGTGTYGYTF
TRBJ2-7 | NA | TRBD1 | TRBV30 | TGTGCCTGGAGTATTATGACAGGGAGCGAGCAGTACTTC | CAWSIMTGSEQYF
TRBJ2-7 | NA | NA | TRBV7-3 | TGTGCCAGCAGCTTAGAAGGAGCCCTCCCCTCCGAGCAGTACTTC | CASSLEGALPSEQYF
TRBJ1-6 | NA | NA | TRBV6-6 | TGTGCCAGCAATACCGGGGGTAATTCACCCCTCCACTTT | CASNTGGNSPLHF
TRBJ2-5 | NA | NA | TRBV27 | TGTGCCAGCAGTTTATCCGGGATGGGGGAGACCCAGTACTTC | CASSLSGMGETQYF
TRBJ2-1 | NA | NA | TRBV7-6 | TGTGCCAGCAGCATCGACTGGAGCTCCTACAATGAGCAGTTCTTC | CASSIDWSSYNEQFF
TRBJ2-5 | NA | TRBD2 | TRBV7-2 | TGTGCCAGCAGCTTAACTAGCGGGACCCAAGAGACCCAGTACTTC | CASSLTSGTQETQYF
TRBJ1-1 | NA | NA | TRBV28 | TGTGCCAGCCCTGGGGGGACGGGTTACACTGAAGCTTTCTTT | CASPGGTGYTEAFF
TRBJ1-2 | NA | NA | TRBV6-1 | TGTGCCAGCAGTGAAGGGGGGGGCTATGGCTACACCTTC | CASSEGGGYGYTF
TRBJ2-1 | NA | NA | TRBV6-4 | TGTGCCAGCAGTGAGCGGGCGTACTACAATGAGCAGTTCTTC | CASSERAYYNEQFF
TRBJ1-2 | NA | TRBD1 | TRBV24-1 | TGTGCCACCAGGGGACAGGGGGCCGGCGACGGCTACACCTTC | CATRGQGAGDGYTF
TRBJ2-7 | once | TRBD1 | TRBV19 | TGTGCCAGTAGCGGACAGGGAACCGAGCAGTACTTC | CASSGQGTEQYF
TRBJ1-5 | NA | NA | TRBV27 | TGTGCCAGCAGTTCCGGACAAGGCAGTAATCAGCCCCAGCATTTT | CASSSGQGSNQPQHF
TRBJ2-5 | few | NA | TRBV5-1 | TGCGCCAGCAGCTTGGGAACGGGAGTGGAGACCCAGTACTTC | CASSLGTGVETQYF
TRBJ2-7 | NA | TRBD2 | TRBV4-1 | TGCGCCAGCAGCCAAGGAGGACTAGCGGAAGACGAGCAGTACTTC | CASSQGGLAEDEQYF
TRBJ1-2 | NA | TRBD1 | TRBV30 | TGTGCCTGGAGTCCGGGGACAGGGGGCCACTATGGCTACACCTTC | CAWSPGTGGHYGYTF
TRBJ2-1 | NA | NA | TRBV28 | TGTGCCAGCAGCCGAAGGGATGGGGACAATTGGGGTGGGGCTTACGCTGAGCAGTTCTTC | CASSRRDGDNWGGAYAEQFF
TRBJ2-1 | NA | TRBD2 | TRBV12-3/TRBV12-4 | TGTGCCAGCCTAAGCGGGGGGGGTCAGTTCTTC | CASLSGGGQFF
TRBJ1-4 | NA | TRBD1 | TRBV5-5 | TGTGCCAGCAGCGGCGGACAGGGGCTGCGGATGGAAAAACTGTTTTTT | CASSGGQGLRMEKLFF
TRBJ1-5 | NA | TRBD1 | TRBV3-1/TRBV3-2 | TGTGCCAGCAGCCACCAACAGGGGACCAATCAGCCCCAGCATTTT | CASSHQQGTNQPQHF
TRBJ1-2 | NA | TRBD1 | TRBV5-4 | TGTGCCAGCAGCCGGACAGGGGAAAACTATGGCTACACCTTC | CASSRTGENYGYTF
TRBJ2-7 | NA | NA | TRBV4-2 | TGTGCCAGCAGCCAAGATCGACGGGCAGGGGGGAACTACGAGCAGTACTTC | CASSQDRRAGGNYEQYF
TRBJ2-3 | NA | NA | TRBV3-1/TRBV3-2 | TGTGCCAGCAGCCGCCGCGGGGGCCCAGATACGCAGTATTTT | CASSRRGGPDTQYF
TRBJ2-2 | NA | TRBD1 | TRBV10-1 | TGCGCCAGCAGAGGGACAGGGCCAAACACCGGGGAGCTGTTTTTT | CASRGTGPNTGELFF
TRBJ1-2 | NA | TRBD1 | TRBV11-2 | TGTGCCAGCAGCTTAGATTCAGGGGGAGGATTCTATGGCTACACCTTC | CASSLDSGGGFYGYTF
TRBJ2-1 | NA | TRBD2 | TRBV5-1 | TGCGCCAGCAGCTACCGTAGCGGGAGGGCCGATGAGCAGTTCTTC | CASSYRSGRADEQFF
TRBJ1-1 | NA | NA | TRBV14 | TGTGCCAGCAGCCAAGGGATTCCGGGAGAAAAGACTGAAGCTTTCTTT | CASSQGIPGEKTEAFF
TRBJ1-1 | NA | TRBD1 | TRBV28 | TGTGCCAGCAGTTCCCCCGCACCGACAGGGGCTGAAGCTTTCTTT | CASSSPAPTGAEAFF
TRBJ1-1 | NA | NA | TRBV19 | TGTGCCAGTAGTATGGGAGGAGTCACTGAAGCTTTCTTT | CASSMGGVTEAFF
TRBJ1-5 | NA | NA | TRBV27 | TGTGCCAGCAGCCCTATCCTGGGGGCCAGCTCCCAGCATTTT | CASSPILGASSQHF
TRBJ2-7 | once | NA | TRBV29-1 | TGCAGCGTTGAAGTTGTACAGGGAAACGAGCAGTACTTC | CSVEVVQGNEQYF
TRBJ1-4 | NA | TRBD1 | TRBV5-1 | TGCGCCAGCAGTTTTACAGCCGGGACAGGGGATGAAAAACTGTTTTTT | CASSFTAGTGDEKLFF
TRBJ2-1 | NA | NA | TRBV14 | TGTGCCAGCAGCCTTCTAGCCCACAATGAGCAGTTCTTC | CASSLLAHNEQFF
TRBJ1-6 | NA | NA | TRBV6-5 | TGTGCCAGCAGTTACTCGAGCAGGGTGAATTCACCCCTCCACTTT | CASSYSSRVNSPLHF
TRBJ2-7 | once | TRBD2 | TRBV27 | TGTGCCAGCAGTTCACCGGGACTAGCAGGGTTCGAGCAGTACTTC | CASSSPGLAGFEQYF
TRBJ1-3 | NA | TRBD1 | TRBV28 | TGTGCCAGCAGTTGGACAGGTCCGCGCTCTGGAAACACCATATATTTT | CASSWTGPRSGNTIYF
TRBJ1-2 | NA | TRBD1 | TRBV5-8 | TGTGCCAGCAGCTTGGGCGGCGGGACAGGGATCGGCTACACCTTC | CASSLGGGTGIGYTF
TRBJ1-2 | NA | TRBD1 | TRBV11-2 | TGTGCCAGCAGCTCGACAGGGGGCTGGTATGGCTACACCTTC | CASSSTGGWYGYTF
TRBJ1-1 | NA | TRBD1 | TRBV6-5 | TGTGCCAGCAGCCCCCAGGGGGCAGGAAAAACTGAAGCTTTCTTT | CASSPQGAGKTEAFF
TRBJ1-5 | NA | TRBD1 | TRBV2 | TGTGCCAGCAGTGGCGAACAGGGGGTTGAGCCCCAGCATTTT | CASSGEQGVEPQHF
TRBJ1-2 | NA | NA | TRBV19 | TGTGCCAGTAGTTCCCGATGGACGGGGGTATTCAACTATGGCTACACCTTC | CASSSRWTGVFNYGYTF
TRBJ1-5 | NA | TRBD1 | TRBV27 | TGTGCCAGCAGTTTTAACAGGGGTAATCAGCCCCAGCATTTT | CASSFNRGNQPQHF
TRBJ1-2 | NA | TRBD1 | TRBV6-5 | TGTGCCAGCAGTTACGGGGACAGGGGGTTGAGCGGCTACACCTTC | CASSYGDRGLSGYTF
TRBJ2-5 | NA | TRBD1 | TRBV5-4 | TGTGCCACCCGTCGGGACAGGGAGGAGACCCAGTACTTC | CATRRDREETQYF
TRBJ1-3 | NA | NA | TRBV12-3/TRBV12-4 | TGTGCCAGCAGTTCCCAGGGGTACACCATATATTTT | CASSSQGYTIYF
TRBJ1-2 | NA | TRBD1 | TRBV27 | TGTGCCAGCAGCTTCACAGGGGGCCCTGGCTACACCTTC | CASSFTGGPGYTF
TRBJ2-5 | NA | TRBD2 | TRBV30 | TGTGCCTGGAGTGACCAACTAGCGGGAGGAACGTACCAAGAGACCCAGTACTTC | CAWSDQLAGGTYQETQYF
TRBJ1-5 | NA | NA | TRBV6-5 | TGTGCCAGCAGGCCCGCCGGGGGGAATCAGCCCCAGCATTTT | CASRPAGGNQPQHF
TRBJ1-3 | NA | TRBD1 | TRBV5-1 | TGCGCCAGCAGCCTCGTCGGGACAGGGGGGCTATCCGGAAACACCATATATTTT | CASSLVGTGGLSGNTIYF
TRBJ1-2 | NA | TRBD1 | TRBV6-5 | TGTGCCAGCAGCCACGGGACAGGGTATGGCTACACCTTC | CASSHGTGYGYTF
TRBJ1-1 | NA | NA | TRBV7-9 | TGTGCCAGCAGCATACTACAGGGTTCCAGCACTGAAGCTTTCTTT | CASSILQGSSTEAFF